This entry lists 4 T cell receptor beta chains sequenced from one sample in a study of T cell responses to AZD1222 COVID-19 vaccine. The method was immunoSEQ multiplex PCR; TCRdb's version includes in-frame clones alone and lacks a portion of them. This sample has about 100,000 clones, with 89% found just once. The sample was peripheral blood, taken on day 0 of AZD1222 vaccination. These TCRs come from an adult in good health.

V gene TRBV30 combines with J gene TRBJ2-7, with TRBD1 identical over 9 bases. The CDR3 spans 13 residues. Germline V gives CDR1 GTSNPN, CDR2 SVGIG (reference sequence). The V gene end was trimmed by 3 bases and the J gene end by 6 bases; junction bases not matched to a gene: 6. This CDR3 reads CAWRGTGNAEQYF. The CDR3 DNA sequence: TGTGCCTGGAGGGGGACAGGGAATGCCGAGCAGTACTTC.

This chain joins TRBV7-6 and TRBJ2-1, with TRBD2 matching 14 bases. This CDR3 has 20 amino acids. V shed 5 bases, J shed 1 base, and the junction held 13 bases outside the gene matches. CDR1 SGHVS and CDR2 FNYEAQ come from the germline V gene. DNA for the CDR3: TGTGCCAGCAGCGGCCACGGGACTAGCGGGAGTTTCCGGTCCTACAATGAGCAGTTCTTC. It translates to CASSGHGTSGSFRSYNEQFF.

CDR3 coding DNA: TGTGCCAGCAGTGACGAGGACGCCGCAAGGGCTTTCTTT. It translates to CASSDEDAARAFF. V is TRBV2 and J is TRBJ1-1; D not resolved. This CDR3 has 13 amino acids. The V gene lost 3 bases and the J gene lost 11 bases, with 16 bases spanning the gap. Germline lookup yields CDR1 SNHLY and CDR2 FYNNEI.

This chain connects TRBV28 to TRBJ1-4; tentatively, D is TRBD1 (6 bases). The CDR3 runs to 15 residues. V was clipped by 4 bases and J by 6 bases, with 15 bases between them. Germline V gene lookup returns CDR1 MDHEN and CDR2 SYDVKM. The CDR3 loop reads CASSSPAGEDEKLFF. CDR3 nucleotide sequence: TGTGCCAGCAGTTCCCCCGCAGGGGAAGATGAAAAACTGTTTTTT.